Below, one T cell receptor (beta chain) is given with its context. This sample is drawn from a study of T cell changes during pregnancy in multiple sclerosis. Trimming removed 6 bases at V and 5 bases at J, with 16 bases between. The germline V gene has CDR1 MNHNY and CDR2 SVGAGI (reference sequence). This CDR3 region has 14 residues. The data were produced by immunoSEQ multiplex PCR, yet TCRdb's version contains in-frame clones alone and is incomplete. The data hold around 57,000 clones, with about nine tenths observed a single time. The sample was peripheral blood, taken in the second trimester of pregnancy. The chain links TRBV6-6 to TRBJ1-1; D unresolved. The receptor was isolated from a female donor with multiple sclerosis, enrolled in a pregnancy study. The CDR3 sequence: CASSLRERGTEAFF. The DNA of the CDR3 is TGTGCCAGCAGCCTCCGGGAGAGAGGTACTGAAGCTTTCTTT.